The clone carrying this T cell receptor beta chain was found once. Assay used: immunoSEQ multiplex PCR; TCRdb lists only in-frame clones, some missing. The sample has about 120,000 clones, 78% seen once; the top ten hold 2% to 2.5%. The data were obtained in a study of blood T cell repertoires in COVID-19. The CDR3 runs 13 residues. The V segment lost 6 bases and the J segment 6 bases; nucleotides outside the gene matches: 4. CDR1 MNHNY and CDR2 SVGAGI come from the germline V gene (reference sequence). The chain links TRBV6-6 to TRBJ1-3; 8 nucleotides align to TRBD1. Sequences were obtained from peripheral blood. This receptor was identified in a man between 70 and 80 years old with acute or convalescent COVID-19. CDR3 nucleotides: TGTGCCAGCAGCCTACAGGGGGAAAACACCATATATTTT. As protein: CASSLQGENTIYF.